This record concerns one TCR beta chain sequence. As yet, its antigen is unknown. PCR amplification relied on 60 Vbeta primers (plus 13 Jbeta primers). The protocol was immunoSEQ multiplex PCR, while the TCRdb copy is restricted to in-frame clones and leaves out a portion. Seen here are about 130,000 clones, about 86% observed once, and the top ten hold less than 0.75%. These data come from a study of cytomegalovirus exposure and HLA in healthy donors. The wider study: Around 79 million unique TCRs, all from HLA-typed donors, were included in an early release of the data. Notes on the study in general: Earlier analysis found most TCR beta V segments productive about 87% or about 30% of the time. The study flagged some 170 TCR beta chains as cytomegalovirus-associated.

This CDR3 is 16 amino acids long. V was pared by 5 bases and J by 5 bases, with 13 bases of the junction left unmatched. Germline V CDR1 and CDR2: SGHAT, FQNNGV. This rearrangement joins TRBV11-2 to TRBJ2-7; 9 nucleotides line up with TRBD1. This clonotype was sampled from a man between 18 and 35 years old in good health and CMV-seronegative. Sequenced: PBMCs. The CDR3 reads CASSSQGTGFYHEQYF. CDR3 DNA: TGTGCCAGCAGCAGCCAAGGGACAGGGTTTTACCACGAGCAGTACTTC.